The source of this T cell receptor beta chain is a study of a mutant IDH1 vaccine in newly diagnosed glioma. On the study more broadly: Sex among treated patients split about 62% male, about 38% female; mean age was approximately 40 years. Earlier therapy was either radiotherapy, temozolomide, or both, and most got both. General study findings and limits: Apparently unrelated to pseudoprogression were changes in the top peripheral T cell clonotypes.

The CDR3 contains 15 residues. Germline assignment: CDR1 MNHNS and CDR2 SASEGT. Trimming cost V 6 bases and J 4 bases; bases outside gene matches: 6. Worth noting for this clone: Its antigen is unknown.

Stated time point: baseline, week 1 (first vaccination visit). Treatment of the sample: pre-vaccination baseline after standard-of-care therapy. Tumors from donors were new WHO grade 3 or 4 IDH1-mutant astrocytomas with ATRX loss. Sequencing used immunoSEQ multiplex PCR; TCRdb keeps in-frame clones, though not all of them. The sample contains around 87,000 clones, approximately 83% of which appear only once. This TCR was sampled from a woman in her forties or fifties with glioma. This specimen was PBMCs, taken from a glioma patient treated with radiotherapy, temozolomide or both. The chain carries TRBV6-1 and TRBJ2-6; 7 nucleotides agree with TRBD1. Written as DNA, the CDR3 is TGTGCCAGCAGGACAGGGTGGACCGGGGCCAACGTCCTGACTTTC. This encodes CASRTGWTGANVLTF.